The next 3 T cell receptor beta chains were all read from a single sample in a study of cytomegalovirus exposure and HLA in healthy donors. The study ran its PCR with 60 Vbeta and 13 Jbeta primers. The table came from immunoSEQ multiplex PCR; TCRdb's copy has only in-frame clones and leaves some out. The data show 150,000 to 200,000 clones, with around 85% seen just once and 1.5% to 2% held by the top ten. Sequenced input: PBMCs. The receptors shown here come from a man between 18 and 29 years old in good health and CMV-seronegative.

The chain employs TRBV28 and TRBJ2-2, with a possible D match to TRBD2 (5 bases). This CDR3 has 16 amino acids. V lost 3 bases, J lost 0 bases, and 11 bases lay in between. Germline CDR1 is MDHEN and CDR2 is SYDVKM. The CDR3 loop is CASSFLSGANTGELFF. The CDR3 region has the DNA TGTGCCAGCAGTTTTTTGAGCGGCGCGAACACCGGGGAGCTGTTTTTT.

This clone was observed a few times. This chain joins TRBV19 and TRBJ1-4; 7 bases align to TRBD1. Germline values: CDR1 LNHDA, CDR2 SQIVND (reference sequence). Trimming removed 7 bases from V and 2 bases from J; junction bases left unmatched: 7. This CDR3 has 15 amino acids. CDR3 nucleotides: TGTGCCAGTAAAGGGGGCGCGTGGACTAATGAAAAACTGTTTTTT. Amino acids: CASKGGAWTNEKLFF. Complete variable domain (other parts from reference TRBV19 and TRBJ1-4): DGGITQSPKYLFRKEGQNVTLSCEQNLNHDAMYWYRQDPGQGLRLIYYSQIVNDFQKGDIAEGYSVSREKKESFPLTVTSAQKNPTAFYLCASKGGAWTNEKLFFGSGTQLSVL.

Only a few counts were recorded for this clone. The CDR3 nucleotides are TGTGCCAGCAGAAAAACCCCGCGCAGGGGACAATCTGATACGCAGTATTTT. Translating it yields CASRKTPRRGQSDTQYF. The rearrangement links TRBV7-8 to TRBJ2-3; D may be TRBD1 (6 bases). From germline, CDR1 is SGHVS and CDR2 FQNEAQ. Trimming took off 6 bases at V and 6 bases at J, with 25 bases between the two ends. The CDR3 consists of 17 residues. The entire variable domain, with the rest obtained from reference TRBV7-8 and TRBJ2-3, is as follows: GAGVSQSPRYKVAKRGQDVALRCDPISGHVSLFWYQQALGQGPEFLTYFQNEAQLDKSGLPSDRFFAERPEGSVSTLKIQRTQQEDSAVYLCASRKTPRRGQSDTQYFGPGTRLTVL.